Listed here are 12 T cell receptor beta chains from one sample, sequenced in a study of healthy donors' naive CD4 and CD8 T cells. TCR libraries were built from 500 to 550 ng of total RNA by linear amplification. In TCRdb, the reads were re-called with MiXCR into one record per CDR3 protein. The sample has approximately 180,000 distinct CDR3 sequences; about four fifths are singletons. The sequenced material came from naive CD4+ and CD8+ T cells sorted from blood, pooled from several donors. The source is a pool of human donors in good health; the sample pools cells from several healthy donors.

The chain couples TRBV29-1 to TRBJ1-1; perhaps TRBD1 as D (6 bases). Germline V gene sequence: CDR1 SQVTM, CDR2 ANQGSEA. Trimming took 7 bases from V and 10 from J, leaving 16 bases between them. The CDR3 is made up of 11 amino acids. The CDR3 loop reads CSDLTGAGAFF. Written as DNA, the CDR3 is TGCAGCGACCTGACAGGTGCTGGAGCTTTCTTT.

This sequence joins TRBV12-3 or TRBV12-4 and TRBJ2-7, with unresolved D. The CDR3 is made up of 11 amino acids. V lost 3 bases to trimming and J lost 5 bases, with 5 bases between them. In DNA form, the CDR3 reads TGTGCCAGCAGTTTGGATCACGAGCAGTACTTC. Residues: CASSLDHEQYF.

The rearrangement uses TRBV6-5 and TRBJ2-5; 9 bases match TRBD2. From germline, CDR1 is MNHEY and CDR2 SVGAGI. Losses at the gene ends were 5 bases for V and 2 bases for J; bases not matched to a gene: 12. This CDR3 comprises 17 residues. The CDR3 loop reads CASSGTVSSGAQETQYF. Written as DNA, the CDR3 is TGTGCCAGCAGTGGAACCGTCTCTAGCGGGGCACAAGAGACCCAGTACTTC.

The rearrangement uses TRBV6-2 or TRBV6-3 and TRBJ2-7, with unresolved D. Germline V gene lookup returns CDR1 MNHEY and CDR2 SVGEGT. CDR3 size: 12 residues. V lost 3 bases and J 3 bases, leaving 6 bases between the germline ends. The CDR3 nucleotides are TGTGCCAGCAGTTATACCGGCTACGAGCAGTACGTC. Protein product: CASSYTGYEQYV.

A single count supports this clonotype. The chain carries TRBV7-2 and TRBJ2-7; D possibly uses TRBD1 or TRBD2 (5 bases each). V was clipped by 5 bases and J by 4 bases, with 15 bases between them. The germline CDR1 and CDR2 sequences are SGHTA and FQGNSA. CDR3 length: 14 amino acids. DNA for the CDR3: TGTGCCAGCAGCCGGGGCCCCATGGCGTACGAGCAGTACTTC. Amino acids: CASSRGPMAYEQYF. Using reference TRBV7-2 and TRBJ2-7 for the parts outside the CDR3, the full variable domain is GAGVSQSPSNKVTEKGKDVELRCDPISGHTALYWYRQSLGQGLEFLIYFQGNSAPDKSGLPSDRFSAERTGGSVSTLTIQRTQQEDSAVYLCASSRGPMAYEQYFGPGTRLTVT.

V and J are TRBV29-1 and TRBJ2-2, with a weak D call TRBD1 (6 bases). Trimming stripped 2 bases from V and 0 bases from J, with 19 bases between. The CDR3 has 18 amino acids. CDR1 and CDR2 from the germline V gene are SQVTM and ANQGSEA. The CDR3 nucleotides are TGCAGCGTTGAAACCGCCAGGGGATTAGGACCGAACACCGGGGAGCTGTTTTTT. This codes for CSVETARGLGPNTGELFF.

This clonotype appeared once. The rearrangement joins TRBV29-1 to TRBJ1-3; D is unresolved. Trimming took 5 bases from V and 4 from J, leaving 18 bases between them. The V gene's germline CDR1 is SQVTM and CDR2 ANQGSEA. The CDR3 covers 15 residues. CDR3 coding DNA: TGCAGCGTTAGTATGCTATCCGCACCCGGAAACACCATATATTTT. Translated, it gives CSVSMLSAPGNTIYF.

The chain employs TRBV19 and TRBJ1-5; D is unresolved. V was shortened by 4 bases and J by 2 bases, with 12 bases between the two germline ends. Germline V gene sequence: CDR1 LNHDA, CDR2 SQIVND (reference sequence). The CDR3 contains 15 residues. The CDR3 is CASSKTRGGNQPQHF. CDR3 coding DNA: TGTGCCAGTAGTAAGACGCGGGGAGGCAATCAGCCCCAGCATTTT.

The rearrangement links TRBV6-5 to TRBJ1-1; D gene uncertain. There are 13 residues in the CDR3. The germline gives CDR1 MNHEY, CDR2 SVGAGI. V lost 2 bases, J lost 1 base, and 5 bases lay in between. DNA of the CDR3: TGTGCCAGCAGTTACCGCCCGAACACTGAAGCTTTCTTT. This codes for CASSYRPNTEAFF.

The chain has TRBV6-2 or TRBV6-3 and TRBJ2-1; TRBD2 is a possible D gene (6 bases). CDR1 is MNHEY and CDR2 is SVGEGT in the germline V gene. V dropped 5 bases and J dropped 8 bases, with 16 bases sitting between them. This CDR3 comprises 14 residues. Here the CDR3 DNA reads TGTGCCAGCAGTAGGCCCGGGACTTTGGATGAGCAGTTCTTC. Its translation is CASSRPGTLDEQFF.

This rearrangement joins TRBV4-1 to TRBJ2-1, with D unclear. The CDR3 is 13 amino acids. Germline assignment: CDR1 MGHRA and CDR2 YSYEKL. Trimming removed 1 base from V and 9 bases from J, with 10 bases in between. The CDR3 nucleotides are TGCGCCAGCAGCCAAGTGGTACGCCGTGAGCAGTTCTTC. It translates to CASSQVVRREQFF.

The chain carries TRBV25-1 and TRBJ1-2; D not resolved. CDR1 is MGHDK, CDR2 SYGVNS, per germline. This CDR3 has 11 residues. The V gene lost 1 base and the J gene lost 8 bases, with 5 bases spanning the gap. CDR3 in amino acids: CASSEWRGYTF. The CDR3 coding sequence is TGTGCCAGCAGTGAATGGCGGGGCTACACCTTC.